A selection of T cell receptor beta chains follows, all from one sample in a study of somatic mutations in cytotoxic T cells in rheumatoid arthritis. Data came from immunoSEQ multiplex PCR; TCRdb stores just in-frame clones and leaves some out. The sample lists about 10,000 clones; about 85% were seen once. Sequenced material: CD8+ T cells sorted from blood. The receptors were gathered from an adult with rheumatoid arthritis. The CDR3 runs from the conserved cysteine through the conserved F or W. A D gene is named only where the DNA matches it firmly. The size entry is marked missing in some rows and otherwise reads once, few, many or a size class.

D	size	J	V	CDR3	DNA
TRBD2	NA	TRBJ2-1	TRBV6-5	CASSLTSGRWNEQFF	TGTGCCAGCAGTTTGACTAGCGGGAGGTGGAATGAGCAGTTCTTC
NA	NA	TRBJ1-6	TRBV27	CASSLYRQEYSPLHF	TGTGCCAGCAGTTTATACCGACAGGAGTATTCACCCCTCCACTTT
NA	NA	TRBJ1-4	TRBV30	CAWGDFGGEKLFF	TGTGCCTGGGGGGACTTCGGCGGTGAAAAACTGTTTTTT
NA	NA	TRBJ2-7	TRBV5-1	CASSSTSYYEQYF	TGCGCCAGCAGCTCGACTAGTTACTACGAGCAGTACTTC
NA	NA	TRBJ2-2	TRBV5-1	CASSLTGPMERGELFF	TGCGCCAGCAGCTTGACCGGGCCTATGGAAAGGGGGGAGCTGTTTTTT
NA	few	TRBJ1-6	TRBV14	CASREYGNSPLHF	TGTGCCAGCAGGGAATATGGAAATTCACCCCTCCACTTT
NA	few	TRBJ1-1	TRBV30	CVWVMNTEAFF	TGTGTGTGGGTCATGAACACTGAAGCTTTCTTT
NA	NA	TRBJ2-7	TRBV11-2	CASSFVLHRVIYEQYF	TGTGCCAGCAGCTTTGTGCTACACAGGGTGATCTACGAGCAGTACTTC
NA	NA	TRBJ2-1	TRBV19	CASSIITNQYNEQFF	TGTGCCAGTAGTATTATCACCAATCAATACAATGAGCAGTTCTTC
NA	NA	TRBJ2-2	TRBV7-9	CASSFSGGELFF	TGTGCCAGCAGCTTTTCAGGCGGGGAGCTGTTTTTT
NA	few	TRBJ2-7	TRBV27	CASSLGVSSYEQYF	TGTGCCAGCAGTTTAGGCGTGAGCTCCTACGAGCAGTACTTC
NA	NA	TRBJ1-1	TRBV4-2	CASSQDRVRAEAFF	TGTGCCAGCAGCCAAGATCGGGTAAGGGCTGAAGCTTTCTTT
TRBD1	NA	TRBJ2-1	TRBV27	CASSFATGGIQFF	TGTGCCAGCAGTTTTGCGACAGGGGGGATTCAGTTCTTC
TRBD2	NA	TRBJ2-5	TRBV5-1	CASRGGVAQYF	TGCGCCAGCAGGGGGGGGGTTGCCCAGTACTTC
TRBD2	NA	TRBJ2-1	TRBV30	CAWSSGGGLGEQFF	TGTGCCTGGTCCAGCGGGGGGGGCCTCGGTGAGCAGTTCTTC
NA	NA	TRBJ1-1	TRBV27	CASSVTGNTEAFF	TGTGCCAGCAGTGTGACAGGGAACACTGAAGCTTTCTTT
NA	NA	TRBJ1-4	TRBV6-5	CASSTETVANEKLFF	TGTGCCAGCAGTACTGAGACAGTTGCAAATGAAAAACTGTTTTTT
TRBD2	few	TRBJ2-3	TRBV2	CASRYETSGTDTQYF	TGTGCCAGCAGATACGAAACTAGCGGCACAGATACGCAGTATTTT
NA	NA	TRBJ1-1	TRBV10-1	CASSEVGGLTEAFF	TGCGCCAGCAGTGAGGTGGGAGGGCTCACTGAAGCTTTCTTT
NA	NA	TRBJ1-1	TRBV7-9	CASSLAGGGFLPTEAFF	TGTGCCAGCAGCTTAGCGGGGGGCGGTTTCTTGCCCACTGAAGCTTTCTTT
NA	NA	TRBJ1-1	TRBV19	CASKKGREKMNTEAFF	TGTGCCAGTAAAAAAGGCAGGGAAAAAATGAACACTGAAGCTTTCTTT
TRBD1	NA	TRBJ2-1	TRBV13	CASSYGTGGYNEQFF	TGTGCCAGCAGCTACGGGACAGGGGGTTACAATGAGCAGTTCTTC
NA	NA	TRBJ1-5	TRBV6-5	CASSSRLSNQPQHF	TGTGCCAGCAGTTCCAGGCTTAGCAATCAGCCCCAGCATTTT
TRBD1	NA	TRBJ1-4	TRBV10-1	CASSFDRVAAKKLFF	TGCGCCAGCAGTTTCGACAGGGTCGCAGCCAAAAAACTGTTTTTT
NA	NA	TRBJ2-5	TRBV27	CASSSQETQYF	TGTGCCAGCAGTTCCCAAGAGACCCAGTACTTC
NA	few	TRBJ1-2	TRBV6-6	CASSPDSTSSYGYTF	TGTGCCAGCAGTCCAGACAGCACTTCAAGCTATGGCTACACCTTC
NA	NA	TRBJ1-5	TRBV13	CASSPSGINQPQHF	TGTGCCAGCAGCCCCTCGGGGATCAATCAGCCCCAGCATTTT
TRBD1	NA	TRBJ1-3	TRBV4-2	CASSRNSLTGDGNTIYF	TGTGCCAGCAGCCGCAATTCCCTGACAGGGGATGGAAACACCATATATTTT
NA	NA	TRBJ1-1	TRBV4-2	CASSQDSAATTKPEAFF	TGTGCCAGCAGCCAAGATTCGGCGGCAACGACCAAGCCCGAAGCTTTCTTT
TRBD1	NA	TRBJ2-7	TRBV11-3	CASSRTGDSYEQYF	TGTGCCAGCAGCCGGACAGGGGACTCCTACGAGCAGTACTTC
NA	NA	TRBJ1-2	TRBV5-5	CASSRGGVRGDYGYTF	TGTGCCAGCAGCCGCGGCGGGGTAAGAGGGGACTATGGCTACACCTTC
NA	NA	TRBJ2-7	TRBV7-3	CASSPSPRSYSGEQYF	TGTGCCAGCAGCCCCTCCCCCCGGTCCTACTCGGGAGAGCAGTACTTC
NA	NA	TRBJ2-7	TRBV7-9	CASSSGQILSWYEQYF	TGTGCCAGCAGCTCCGGACAAATCCTCAGCTGGTACGAGCAGTACTTC
TRBD2	NA	TRBJ2-7	TRBV2	CASSGEGSSYEQYF	TGTGCCAGCAGTGGGGAGGGGAGCTCCTACGAGCAGTACTTC
NA	NA	TRBJ2-2	TRBV7-6	CASRLSGELFF	TGTGCCAGCAGATTATCCGGGGAGCTGTTTTTT
TRBD1	NA	TRBJ1-2	TRBV4-1	CASRTGLSYTF	TGCGCCAGCCGGACAGGGCTTAGCTACACCTTC
NA	NA	TRBJ2-7	TRBV29-1	CSVEQDYEQYF	TGCAGCGTTGAACAGGACTACGAGCAGTACTTC
NA	few	TRBJ1-2	TRBV7-9	CASSLGRTDSNYGYTF	TGTGCCAGCAGCTTAGGGCGGACGGATAGTAACTATGGCTACACCTTC
TRBD1	NA	TRBJ2-7	TRBV11-2	CASRTGVQQYF	TGTGCCAGCAGAACAGGGGTGCAGCAGTACTTC
NA	NA	TRBJ1-2	TRBV7-9	CASSLFGGDGYTF	TGTGCCAGCAGCTTATTTGGGGGCGATGGCTACACCTTC
TRBD1	NA	TRBJ1-1	TRBV19	CASSHPQGANLLSTEAFF	TGTGCCAGTAGTCACCCCCAGGGGGCGAACTTGTTAAGCACTGAAGCTTTCTTT
TRBD1	NA	TRBJ1-1	TRBV7-9	CASSSPRQGGITEAFF	TGTGCCAGCAGCTCCCCCCGACAGGGAGGAATCACTGAAGCTTTCTTT
NA	NA	TRBJ1-5	TRBV27	CASSLNTYSNQPQHF	TGTGCCAGCAGTTTGAACACCTATAGCAATCAGCCCCAGCATTTT
TRBD2	NA	TRBJ2-1	TRBV4-2	CASSQDLREDYNEQFF	TGTGCCAGCAGCCAAGATTTGCGGGAGGATTACAATGAGCAGTTCTTC
NA	NA	TRBJ1-1	TRBV6-6	CASSAGGRTEAFF	TGTGCCAGCAGTGCTGGGGGCCGCACTGAAGCTTTCTTT
NA	once	TRBJ2-7	TRBV7-9	CASSLAGVGSYEQYF	TGTGCCAGCAGCTTAGCGGGGGTAGGTTCCTACGAGCAGTACTTC
NA	few	TRBJ2-7	TRBV7-7	CASSLSDVHEQYF	TGTGCTAGCAGCTTATCGGACGTCCACGAGCAGTACTTC
NA	NA	TRBJ2-1	TRBV13	CASSRWGVSYNEQFF	TGTGCCAGCAGCCGGTGGGGAGTCTCCTACAATGAGCAGTTCTTC
NA	NA	TRBJ1-2	TRBV19	CASTSRHQLNYGYTF	TGTGCCAGTACCTCAAGACATCAGCTGAACTATGGCTACACCTTC
TRBD2	NA	TRBJ2-7	TRBV14	CASSQDLLAGGQDEQYF	TGTGCCAGCAGCCAAGATCTTCTAGCGGGGGGGCAGGACGAGCAGTACTTC
NA	once	TRBJ2-3	TRBV14	CASSLNLGESTDTQYF	TGTGCCAGCAGCCTCAACCTAGGGGAAAGCACAGATACGCAGTATTTT
NA	NA	TRBJ1-5	TRBV4-1	CASSQSSFSNQPQHF	TGCGCCAGCAGCCAAAGTTCCTTTAGCAATCAGCCCCAGCATTTT
NA	once	TRBJ2-6	TRBV28	CASTPPERSGANVLTF	TGTGCCAGCACCCCCCCCGAGCGCTCTGGGGCCAACGTCCTGACTTTC
TRBD2	NA	TRBJ2-2	TRBV9	CASSPRGGGTGELFF	TGTGCCAGCAGCCCCCGCGGGGGGGGCACCGGGGAGCTGTTTTTT
TRBD2	NA	TRBJ2-1	TRBV7-6	CASSSTSGRGAYNEQFF	TGTGCCAGCAGCTCGACTAGCGGGAGGGGGGCCTACAATGAGCAGTTCTTC